This is a list of T cell receptor beta chains from one sample in a study of blood T cell repertoires in COVID-19. Clones were sequenced by immunoSEQ multiplex PCR, and TCRdb holds only the in-frame ones, with some missing. The data show just under 350,000 clones, about 86% seen once. The sample consisted of peripheral blood. These receptors all come from a man under 40 with active or convalescent COVID-19. The CDR3 runs from the conserved cysteine through the conserved F or W. The D gene is left open where the match is weak. For some rows the clone size is stated as once, few or many, or as a class when expanded; others skip it.

CASQTFRGASDTQYF,TGTGCCAGCCAAACCTTCCGGGGAGCTTCGGATACGCAGTATTTT,NA,NA,TRBV19,TRBJ2-3
CASSQGTYSNQPQHF,TGTGCCAGCAGCCAGGGAACTTATAGCAATCAGCCCCAGCATTTT,NA,NA,TRBV7-9,TRBJ1-5
CSVGTGVGDEQFF,TGCAGCGTCGGGACAGGGGTAGGGGATGAGCAGTTCTTC,NA,TRBD1,TRBV29-1,TRBJ2-1
CASSSSGTAYYEQYF,TGTGCCAGCAGTTCGTCCGGGACAGCTTATTACGAGCAGTACTTC,NA,TRBD1,TRBV28,TRBJ2-7
CAWSARDSPYYTDTQYF,TGTGCCTGGAGTGCCAGGGACAGTCCCTATTACACAGATACGCAGTATTTT,NA,TRBD1,TRBV30,TRBJ2-3
CASSSRQGMGQPQHF,TGTGCCAGCAGCTCGCGACAGGGAATGGGTCAGCCCCAGCATTTT,NA,TRBD1,TRBV7-8,TRBJ1-5
CASSLANREQFF,TGTGCCAGCAGCTTAGCAAACCGGGAGCAGTTCTTC,NA,NA,TRBV7-2,TRBJ2-1
CASSIPSGRESGELFF,TGTGCCAGCAGTATACCTAGCGGGAGGGAAAGCGGGGAGCTGTTTTTT,NA,TRBD2,TRBV28,TRBJ2-2
CASSLAFGFGAGANNEQFF,TGCGCCAGCAGCTTGGCCTTTGGCTTCGGAGCGGGGGCGAACAATGAGCAGTTCTTC,NA,TRBD2,TRBV5-1,TRBJ2-1
CASSPQLRGDEQFF,TGTGCCAGCAGCCCCCAACTCCGGGGGGATGAGCAGTTCTTC,NA,TRBD2,TRBV4-2,TRBJ2-1
CASSQDPPGQGLLAVSGNTIYF,TGCGCCAGCAGCCAAGACCCTCCGGGACAGGGCTTGTTAGCGGTCTCTGGAAACACCATATATTTT,few,TRBD1,TRBV4-1,TRBJ1-3
CASSVAGGNQPQHF,TGTGCCAGCAGCGTTGCAGGGGGCAATCAGCCCCAGCATTTT,NA,NA,TRBV9,TRBJ1-5
CASSLDGGVKNEQFF,TGTGCCAGCAGCCTTGATGGGGGGGTTAAGAATGAGCAGTTCTTC,NA,TRBD2,TRBV5-4,TRBJ2-1
CASSEAGAGDTYEQYF,TGTGCCAGCAGTGAAGCAGGTGCGGGGGACACCTACGAGCAGTACTTC,NA,NA,TRBV2,TRBJ2-7
CASATGQGYNQPQHF,TGTGCCAGTGCCACGGGACAGGGATACAATCAGCCCCAGCATTTT,NA,TRBD1,TRBV19,TRBJ1-5
CASSQEGQFNQPQHF,TGCGCCAGCAGCCAAGAGGGGCAGTTCAATCAGCCCCAGCATTTT,NA,NA,TRBV4-1,TRBJ1-5
CASSFQDTQYF,TGTGCCAGCAGTTTTCAGGATACGCAGTATTTT,NA,NA,TRBV27,TRBJ2-3
CASSWLPGGEQFF,TGTGCCAGTAGTTGGTTACCGGGTGGTGAGCAGTTCTTC,NA,NA,TRBV19,TRBJ2-1
CASSLGWRLERNTEAFF,TGTGCCAGCAGCTTGGGGTGGCGGCTAGAGCGGAACACTGAAGCTTTCTTT,NA,NA,TRBV5-6,TRBJ1-1
CASELSWESSYEQYF,TGTGCCAGCGAGTTATCTTGGGAGAGCTCCTACGAGCAGTACTTC,NA,NA,TRBV7-3,TRBJ2-7
CASSQGDSQNIQYF,TGTGCCAGCAGCCAAGGGGACTCTCAAAACATTCAGTACTTC,NA,NA,TRBV4-2,TRBJ2-4
CASSYTSTGDNQPQHF,TGTGCCAGCAGTTACACTAGTACCGGGGACAATCAGCCCCAGCATTTT,NA,NA,TRBV6-2/TRBV6-3,TRBJ1-5
CASRPNRRGEKLFF,TGTGCCAGCAGACCCAACAGGAGGGGTGAAAAACTGTTTTTT,NA,NA,TRBV3-1/TRBV3-2,TRBJ1-4
CASSLAGAPAGYTF,TGCGCCAGCAGCTTGGCAGGGGCCCCGGCTGGCTACACCTTC,few,NA,TRBV5-1,TRBJ1-2
CASSPYGPGELFF,TGTGCCAGCAGTCCATATGGGCCCGGGGAGCTGTTTTTT,NA,NA,TRBV7-3,TRBJ2-2
CASSLGLAADEQFF,TGTGCCAGCAGCCTAGGACTAGCGGCTGATGAGCAGTTCTTC,NA,TRBD2,TRBV7-9,TRBJ2-1
CASSRTAQGDEKLFF,TGTGCCAGCTCACGGACAGCCCAGGGCGATGAAAAACTGTTTTTT,NA,NA,TRBV18,TRBJ1-4
CSVSDSLGYGYTF,TGCAGCGTATCTGACAGTCTGGGATATGGCTACACCTTC,few,NA,TRBV29-1,TRBJ1-2
CASSGTGVGQPQHF,TGTGCCAGCAGTGGGACAGGGGTAGGGCAGCCCCAGCATTTT,NA,TRBD1,TRBV2,TRBJ1-5
CASRASGGDTGELFF,TGTGCCAGCAGAGCTAGCGGGGGGGACACCGGGGAGCTGTTTTTT,NA,TRBD2,TRBV6-5,TRBJ2-2
CASSPPGQGVFF,TGCGCCAGCAGCCCGCCGGGACAGGGTGTGTTCTTC,NA,TRBD1,TRBV5-1,TRBJ2-1
CASSFLRGSGTSGYNEQFF,TGTGCCAGCAGCTTCTTGCGGGGGTCCGGGACTAGCGGCTACAATGAGCAGTTCTTC,NA,TRBD2,TRBV7-6,TRBJ2-1
CASSYQGPNEQFF,TGTGCCAGCAGTTACCAGGGCCCCAATGAGCAGTTCTTC,NA,NA,TRBV6-5,TRBJ2-1
CASSQVAGGAGTGELFF,TGCGCCAGCAGCCAAGTGGCAGGGGGCGCTGGGACCGGGGAGCTGTTTTTT,NA,TRBD1,TRBV4-1,TRBJ2-2
CASSPGQSGSLHF,TGTGCCAGCAGTCCGGGACAGTCCGGATCCCTCCACTTT,NA,TRBD1,TRBV2,TRBJ1-6
CASSEYAGTDTQYF,TGTGCCAGCAGTGAATACGCAGGCACAGATACGCAGTATTTT,NA,NA,TRBV25-1,TRBJ2-3
CASNSRTSGAYNEQFF,TGTGCCAGCAATTCCCGGACTAGCGGAGCTTACAATGAGCAGTTCTTC,NA,NA,TRBV21-1,TRBJ2-1
CASSGLEKREGHLEQFF,TGTGCCAGCAGCGGGTTGGAGAAGCGGGAGGGCCATCTTGAGCAGTTCTTC,NA,NA,TRBV21-1,TRBJ2-1
CASSLWTGLNSGNTIYF,TGTGCCAGCAGCCTTTGGACAGGTCTAAACTCTGGAAACACCATATATTTT,NA,TRBD1,TRBV7-6,TRBJ1-3
CASSYGSFQDIQYF,TGTGCCAGCAGTTACGGGTCCTTTCAGGACATTCAGTACTTC,few,NA,TRBV6-6,TRBJ2-4
CASSVQGAGYTF,TGTGCCAGCAGCGTACAGGGGGCAGGCTACACCTTC,NA,TRBD1,TRBV28,TRBJ1-2
CASSASGLAGGNEQFF,TGTGCCAGCAGTGCCTCCGGACTAGCGGGAGGAAATGAGCAGTTCTTC,NA,TRBD2,TRBV2,TRBJ2-1
CASSQVPGEASGETQYF,TGTGCCAGCAGCCAAGTCCCCGGTGAGGCCAGCGGTGAGACCCAGTACTTC,NA,NA,TRBV3-1/TRBV3-2,TRBJ2-5
CASSLLAGKTDTQYF,TGTGCCAGTAGTCTCTTAGCGGGAAAGACAGATACGCAGTATTTT,NA,TRBD2,TRBV19,TRBJ2-3
CASSQEDSIGYTIYF,TGTGCCAGCAGCCAAGAAGACTCGATCGGATACACCATATATTTT,NA,NA,TRBV3-1/TRBV3-2,TRBJ1-3
CASSLRQGPGELFF,TGTGCCAGCAGCCTACGACAGGGACCCGGGGAGCTGTTTTTT,NA,TRBD1,TRBV7-3,TRBJ2-2
CASSLTGGHQPQHF,TGTGCCAGCAGTCTCACAGGGGGCCATCAGCCCCAGCATTTT,NA,TRBD1,TRBV6-2/TRBV6-3,TRBJ1-5
CASNLDGLAGVDTQYF,TGTGCCAGCAACCTAGACGGACTAGCGGGAGTCGATACGCAGTATTTT,NA,TRBD2,TRBV7-3,TRBJ2-3
CASSPWGGAMDTQYF,TGCGCCAGCAGCCCCTGGGGGGGGGCAATGGATACGCAGTATTTT,NA,NA,TRBV4-3,TRBJ2-3
CASNQDPTFQETQYF,TGTGCCAGCAATCAAGATCCTACTTTTCAAGAGACCCAGTACTTC,NA,NA,TRBV11-2,TRBJ2-5
CASSLEGQADTQYF,TGCGCCAGCAGCTTGGAGGGACAAGCAGATACGCAGTATTTT,NA,NA,TRBV5-1,TRBJ2-3
CATSEEEETQYF,TGTGCCACCAGTGAGGAGGAAGAGACCCAGTACTTC,NA,NA,TRBV24-1,TRBJ2-5
CASSRGTGRNPSYEQYF,TGTGCCAGCAGTCGGGGGACAGGGCGAAATCCTAGCTACGAGCAGTACTTC,NA,TRBD1,TRBV6-6,TRBJ2-7
CATSDRTTSGGDTDTQYF,TGTGCCACCAGTGATCGTACGACTAGCGGGGGTGACACAGATACGCAGTATTTT,NA,TRBD2,TRBV24-1,TRBJ2-3
CSVRGSGNTIYF,TGCAGCGTTCGGGGATCAGGAAACACCATATATTTT,NA,NA,TRBV29-1,TRBJ1-3
CASSEGGAGLYEQYF,TGTGCCAGCAGTGAAGGAGGAGCGGGGCTCTACGAGCAGTACTTC,NA,TRBD2,TRBV6-1,TRBJ2-7
CASSLNGEQFF,TGTGCCAGCAGCTTAAACGGGGAGCAGTTCTTC,NA,NA,TRBV7-3,TRBJ2-1
CASSATNSGYEQFF,TGTGCCAGCAGCGCTACGAACTCAGGGTATGAGCAGTTCTTC,NA,NA,TRBV9,TRBJ2-1